This T cell receptor beta chain was documented in a study of cytomegalovirus exposure and HLA in healthy donors. Whole-study results and caveats: The authors later found TCR association rates varying by HLA locus, with DRB1 most and HLA-C fewest. Earlier analysis yielded a pattern in which most TCR beta V segments were productive about 90% or about 30% of the time. Later examination showed HLA-associated TCR beta chains had greater clonal expansion than equally common others. Cytomegalovirus-associated TCR beta chains were listed, numbering around 150.

PCR employed 60 Vbeta and 13 Jbeta primers. Assay: immunoSEQ multiplex PCR; the TCRdb copy retains only in-frame clones and omits some. The sample lists about 130,000 clones; more than 70% were seen once. The germline V gene encodes CDR1 SEHNR and CDR2 FQNEAQ (reference sequence). The CDR3 contains 14 residues. The germline V and J ends were trimmed by 1 base and 4 bases, with 10 bases remaining between them. With regard to this clone: Its antigen is still unknown.

The specimen was PBMCs. The chain has TRBV7-9 and TRBJ2-5, with D maybe TRBD2 (6 bases). This TCR was recovered from a man between 25 and 39 years old in good health and CMV-seronegative. The CDR3 sequence is CASSLVQGGETQYF. The CDR3 DNA is TGTGCCAGCAGCTTAGTTCAGGGAGGAGAGACCCAGTACTTC.